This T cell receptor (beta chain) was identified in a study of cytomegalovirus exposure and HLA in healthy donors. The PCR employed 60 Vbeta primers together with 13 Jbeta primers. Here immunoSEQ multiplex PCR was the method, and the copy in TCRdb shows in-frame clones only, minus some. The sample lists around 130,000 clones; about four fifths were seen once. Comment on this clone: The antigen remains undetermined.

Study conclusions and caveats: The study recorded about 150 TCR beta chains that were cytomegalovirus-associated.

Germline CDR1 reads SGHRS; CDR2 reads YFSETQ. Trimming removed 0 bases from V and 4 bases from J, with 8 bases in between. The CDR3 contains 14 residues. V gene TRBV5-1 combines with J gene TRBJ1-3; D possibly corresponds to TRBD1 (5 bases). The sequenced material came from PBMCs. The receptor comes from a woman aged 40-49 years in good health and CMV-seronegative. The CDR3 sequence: CASSLAGYGNTIYF. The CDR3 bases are TGCGCCAGCAGCTTGGCAGGGTACGGAAACACCATATATTTT.